The rows below give T cell receptor beta chains drawn from one sample of a study of cytomegalovirus exposure and HLA in healthy donors. The protocol was immunoSEQ multiplex PCR, while the TCRdb copy is restricted to in-frame clones and leaves out a portion. Its clone listing holds over 200,000 clones. Input material: PBMCs. All receptors derive from a woman in her 30s in good health and CMV-seropositive. The CDR3 runs from the conserved cysteine through the conserved F or W.

V	CDR3
TRBV6-5	CASSYGQNYGYTF
TRBV11-2	CASSLIGTGEETQYF
TRBV11-2	CASSESKSLAGFGELFF
TRBV4-1	CASSQDLGYGYTF
TRBV28	CAATSELEAFF
TRBV5-1	CASSLYSSYEQYF
TRBV7-2	CASTGTAGGEAFF
TRBV19	CASRPMTGNYGYTF
TRBV6-5	CASKTSGGYEQFF
TRBV5-8	CASSLTGNVVTGELFF
TRBV5-6	CASSIGQGRKLFF
TRBV27	CASSFVAGGTGGDTQYF
TRBV6-1	CASRLAGTYNEQFF
TRBV27	CASSTRQGFPYEQYF
TRBV2	CASSEAGRNTEAFF
TRBV10-1	CASSHGGDNEQFF
TRBV12-2	CASRPTTGNDTDTQYF
TRBV5-8	CASSLGRTVNTEAFF
TRBV5-5	CASSLVSTDYGYTF
TRBV15	CATRSGSIHEQFF
TRBV14	CASSQVGQIVNTEAFF
TRBV15	CATSRGDRGVREKLFF
TRBV19	CASSLGGSNQPQHF
TRBV18	CASSTSNYGYTF
TRBV5-6	CASSIGENYGYTF
TRBV6-1	CASRPDRVSNQPQHF
TRBV28	CASSLALLSGPQHF
TRBV4-3	CASSQDQGPGELFF